The clone carrying this TCR beta chain was recorded at least ten times. The target antigen is unknown. These data are taken from a study of T cells after yellow fever vaccination. Regarding the study as a whole: Reappearing after the booster were most of the clones from primary vaccination (about 96% CD4, approximately 86% CD8).

Germline V gene lookup returns CDR1 SGHRS and CDR2 YFSETQ. This CDR3 region has 13 residues. Trimming removed 2 bases at V and 0 bases at J, with 4 bases between. Using its own MiXCR run on the 5' RACE reads, TCRdb lists one record per CDR3 protein. Of some 220,000 distinct CDR3 sequences in the sample, approximately 3% are singletons; the top ten hold less than 3.5%. The TCR originated in a man aged 18 to 30 who received the YFV17D yellow fever vaccine. The sample was CD4+ T cells sorted from PBMCs, taken 10 days after the yellow fever booster vaccination. This chain links TRBV5-1 with TRBJ2-3, with D uncertain. CDR3 protein: CASSFSSTDTQYF. The CDR3, as DNA: TGCGCCAGCAGCTTCTCTAGCACAGATACGCAGTATTTT. The variable domain in full, completed from reference TRBV5-1 and TRBJ2-3, reads KAGVTQTPRYLIKTRGQQVTLSCSPISGHRSVSWYQQTPGQGLQFLFEYFSETQRNKGNFPGRFSGRQFSNSRSEMNVSTLELGDSALYLCASSFSSTDTQYFGPGTRLTVL.